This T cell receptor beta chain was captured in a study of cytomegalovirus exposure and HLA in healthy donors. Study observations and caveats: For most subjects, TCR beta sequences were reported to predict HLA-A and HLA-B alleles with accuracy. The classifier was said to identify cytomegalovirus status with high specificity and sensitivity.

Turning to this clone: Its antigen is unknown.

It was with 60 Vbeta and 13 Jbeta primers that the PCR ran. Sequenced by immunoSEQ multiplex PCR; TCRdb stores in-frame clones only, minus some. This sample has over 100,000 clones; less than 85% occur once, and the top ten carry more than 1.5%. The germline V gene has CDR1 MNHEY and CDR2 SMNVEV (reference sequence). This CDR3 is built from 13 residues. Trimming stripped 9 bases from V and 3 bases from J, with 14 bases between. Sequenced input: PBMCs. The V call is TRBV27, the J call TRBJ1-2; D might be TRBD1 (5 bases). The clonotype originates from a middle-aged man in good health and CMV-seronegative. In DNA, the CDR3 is TGTGCCAGGGGACTCCTAAGGTACTATGGCTACACCTTC. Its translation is CARGLLRYYGYTF.